This T cell receptor beta chain was sequenced in a study of shared clonotypes between healthy human individuals. CDR3 length equals 14 residues. Between the trimmed V and J ends, which lost 0 bases and 4 bases, there was a span of 9 bases. Germline CDR1 LNHNV, CDR2 YYDKDF (reference sequence). Profiled with immunoSEQ multiplex PCR; TCRdb holds only in-frame clones, not every one. The table records some 1.4 million clones, over 95% of them present only once. Sequenced input: naive CD4+ T cells sorted from blood. Subset of the sample: CD45RA+ positively selected. This sequence originates from a man younger than 45 in good health. The J gene is TRBJ1-2, the V gene TRBV15; D remains ambiguous. The CDR3 DNA sequence: TGTGCCACCAGCAGAGATTTACAGATCTATGGCTACACCTTC. Translated, it gives CATSRDLQIYGYTF.